One TCR beta chain is described in this entry. Data came from immunoSEQ multiplex PCR; TCRdb stores just in-frame clones and leaves some out. The sample lists roughly 240,000 clones; around 82% were seen once. The cohort comprised adults aged 18 to 89 years residing in approximately 22 US areas. Cohorts were based on clinical histories the participants reported. The CDR3 length is 13 residues. Germline V gives CDR1 ENHRY, CDR2 SYGVKD. Losses at the gene ends were 6 bases for V and 7 bases for J; bases not matched to a gene: 7. These data come from a study of blood T cell repertoires in COVID-19. Overall study context: The analysed material was cDNA or gDNA that came from T cells, B-cell-depleted T cells, or PBMCs.

The TCR originated in a woman aged 40-49 years who had been exposed to COVID-19. The material sequenced was PBMCs or T cells enriched from blood (not recorded which). This rearrangement joins TRBV10-3 to TRBJ2-7, with TRBD1 matching 9 bases. As DNA, the CDR3 is TGTGCCATCAGGCTACAGGGGGCCGGGGAGCAGTACTTC. Translated: CAIRLQGAGEQYF.